This T cell receptor beta chain was observed in a study of shared clonotypes between healthy human individuals. Overall study context: CD8 memory received one plate per donor, CD8 naive two, CD4 memory three and CD4 naive three.

Whole-study findings and limits: Naive subsets usually exceeded memory subsets in estimated richness.

The table came from immunoSEQ multiplex PCR; TCRdb's copy has only in-frame clones and leaves some out. The sample consists of over 800,000 clones, roughly 92% of them appearing once. In the case of this clone: Its antigen is currently unknown.

Germline CDR1 GTSNPN, CDR2 SVGIG (reference sequence). This CDR3 is 14 amino acids long. Deletions cut 0 bases from V and 1 base from J, with 6 bases between. Naive CD8 isolation took CD45RO-negative cells positively selected for CCR7 and excluded terminally differentiated effector memory CD45RA+ cells. Donors included only healthy HIV-negative adults lacking recent acute infections or vaccinations. All participating donors were Caucasian adults from Nashville, Tennessee. The chain recombines TRBV30 with TRBJ2-2, with a possible D match to TRBD1 (6 bases). The TCR originated in a man aged 25-40 years in good health. The sequencing input was naive CD8+ T cells sorted from blood. CDR3 amino acids: CAWSVQGNTGELFF. The CDR3 region has the DNA TGTGCCTGGAGTGTACAGGGGAACACCGGGGAGCTGTTTTTT.